This T cell receptor beta chain was observed in a study of T-cell reconstitution after alpha-beta-depleted transplantation in children. The CDR3 loop spans 12 amino acids. The V gene's germline CDR1 is DFQATT and CDR2 SNEGSKA (reference sequence). Trimming stripped 6 bases from V and 5 bases from J, with 12 bases between. This clonotype was observed many times. Preparation of the TCRbeta library was carried out with unique molecular identifiers. TCRdb reprocessed the PCR reads with MiXCR, giving one entry per CDR3 protein. The data hold 350,000 to 400,000 distinct CDR3 sequences, with approximately 20% observed a single time.

The chain carries TRBV20-1 and TRBJ2-3; tentative D call: TRBD2 (5 bases). This sequence was found in a human donor who donated a stem cell graft to a child with acute myeloid leukemia. The specimen comprised PBMCs from the stem cell graft donor, sampled from the stem cell graft. CDR3 amino acids: CSAEARVDTQYF. The CDR3 DNA sequence: TGCAGTGCGGAGGCAAGGGTAGATACGCAGTATTTT.